This T cell receptor (beta chain) was found in a study of blood T cell repertoires in COVID-19. Across the whole study: Acute and convalescent COVID-19 specimens originated in the United States, Italy and Spain. In each case, the material was cDNA or gDNA derived from T cells, B-cell-depleted T cells, or PBMCs.

Per the original data handling: Nucleated cell number was recorded as an estimate derived from reference gene primer amplification. The table came from immunoSEQ multiplex PCR; TCRdb's copy has only in-frame clones and leaves some out. V, J and clone size are those of that table, while D and trimming were read from the DNA. This sample carries about 110,000 clones, 84% of them seen once, and the ten largest clones take roughly 7.7%. The CDR3 covers 12 residues. Germline CDR1 and CDR2: SGHRS and YFSETQ. Trimming pared 0 bases from V and 6 bases from J, leaving 7 bases between. The sequenced material came from peripheral blood. The TCR was taken from a woman of 80 years or more with active or convalescent COVID-19. V is TRBV5-1 and J is TRBJ2-7, with unresolved D. The CDR3 protein is CASSLAHGEQYF. In nucleotides, the CDR3 is TGCGCCAGCAGCTTGGCCCACGGCGAGCAGTACTTC.